The 6 T cell receptor beta chains below come from one sample, sequenced in a study of CD8 T cells in ankylosing spondylitis. TCRdb independently ran MiXCR on the 5' RACE reads; one entry per CDR3 protein. Among 200,000 or so distinct CDR3 sequences listed, 10% to 15% were seen once. Sequencing input: blood, either unsorted or a sorted T cell fraction (not recorded which). The origin of the receptors is a female donor with ankylosing spondylitis or in good health (not recorded which).

This clonotype has at least ten counts. The V and J genes are TRBV6-6 and TRBJ2-5; either TRBD1 or TRBD2 may fit D (6 bases each). In germline, CDR1 is MNHNY, CDR2 SVGAGI (reference sequence). V was trimmed by 6 bases and J by 2 bases, leaving 10 bases between them. The CDR3 is 13 amino acids. This CDR3 is CASRIGGQETQYF. The CDR3 coding sequence is TGTGCCAGCAGAATAGGGGGGCAAGAGACCCAGTACTTC.

The CDR3 here is CASSGRGKGINSHEQYF. DNA of the CDR3: TGTGCCAGCAGCGGGCGAGGGAAGGGAATAAATTCCCACGAGCAGTACTTC. The chain couples TRBV7-9 to TRBJ2-7; a possible D gene is TRBD2 (5 bases). The V gene lost 5 bases and the J gene lost 5 bases, with 25 bases spanning the gap. Germline V lookup: CDR1 SEHNR, CDR2 FQNEAQ (reference sequence). This CDR3 spans 17 amino acids.

This clonotype was seen ten or more times. V and J are TRBV6-4 and TRBJ2-1, with 11 bases lining up with TRBD2. This CDR3 comprises 17 residues. Germline CDR1 is MRHNA and CDR2 is SNTAGT. V lost 6 bases, J lost 4 bases, and 11 bases stayed unmatched. The CDR3 DNA follows: TGTGCCAGCAGCGCGACTAGCGGGATTGGGGGATACAATGAGCAGTTCTTC. Protein sequence: CASSATSGIGGYNEQFF.

This clonotype was seen a handful of times. The V call is TRBV7-9, the J call TRBJ1-2, with 9 bases identical to TRBD1. Germline V gene lookup returns CDR1 SEHNR and CDR2 FQNEAQ (reference sequence). V shed 6 bases and J 5 bases; nucleotides not matched to a gene: 7. The CDR3 is 14 residues long. The chain's CDR3 is CASSVQGAMYGYTF. The CDR3 coding sequence is TGTGCCAGCAGTGTACAGGGGGCTATGTATGGCTACACCTTC. Filled out from reference TRBV7-9 and TRBJ1-2, the complete variable domain reads DTGVSQNPRHKITKRGQNVTFRCDPISEHNRLYWYRQTLGQGPEFLTYFQNEAQLEKSRLLSDRFSAERPKGSFSTLEIQRTEQGDSAMYLCASSVQGAMYGYTFGSGTRLTVV.

A few counts support this clonotype. The V call is TRBV12-3 or TRBV12-4, the J call TRBJ1-5; no clear D. V lost 8 bases to trimming and J lost 6 bases, with 11 bases between them. The CDR3 totals 12 residues. For the CDR3, the DNA is TGTGCCAGCGGTCCAGAGATTCAGCCCCAGCATTTT. Residues: CASGPEIQPQHF.

This clonotype appeared many times. V is TRBV13 and J is TRBJ2-2; 7 bases map to TRBD1. CDR3 length: 15 residues. Germline CDR1 reads PRHDT; CDR2 reads FYEKMQ (reference sequence). V lost 3 bases to trimming and J lost 5 bases; unmatched junction nucleotides: 6. CDR3 bases: TGTGCCAGCAGCTTGAGACAGGGAAAGACCGGGGAGCTGTTTTTT. Its translation is CASSLRQGKTGELFF.